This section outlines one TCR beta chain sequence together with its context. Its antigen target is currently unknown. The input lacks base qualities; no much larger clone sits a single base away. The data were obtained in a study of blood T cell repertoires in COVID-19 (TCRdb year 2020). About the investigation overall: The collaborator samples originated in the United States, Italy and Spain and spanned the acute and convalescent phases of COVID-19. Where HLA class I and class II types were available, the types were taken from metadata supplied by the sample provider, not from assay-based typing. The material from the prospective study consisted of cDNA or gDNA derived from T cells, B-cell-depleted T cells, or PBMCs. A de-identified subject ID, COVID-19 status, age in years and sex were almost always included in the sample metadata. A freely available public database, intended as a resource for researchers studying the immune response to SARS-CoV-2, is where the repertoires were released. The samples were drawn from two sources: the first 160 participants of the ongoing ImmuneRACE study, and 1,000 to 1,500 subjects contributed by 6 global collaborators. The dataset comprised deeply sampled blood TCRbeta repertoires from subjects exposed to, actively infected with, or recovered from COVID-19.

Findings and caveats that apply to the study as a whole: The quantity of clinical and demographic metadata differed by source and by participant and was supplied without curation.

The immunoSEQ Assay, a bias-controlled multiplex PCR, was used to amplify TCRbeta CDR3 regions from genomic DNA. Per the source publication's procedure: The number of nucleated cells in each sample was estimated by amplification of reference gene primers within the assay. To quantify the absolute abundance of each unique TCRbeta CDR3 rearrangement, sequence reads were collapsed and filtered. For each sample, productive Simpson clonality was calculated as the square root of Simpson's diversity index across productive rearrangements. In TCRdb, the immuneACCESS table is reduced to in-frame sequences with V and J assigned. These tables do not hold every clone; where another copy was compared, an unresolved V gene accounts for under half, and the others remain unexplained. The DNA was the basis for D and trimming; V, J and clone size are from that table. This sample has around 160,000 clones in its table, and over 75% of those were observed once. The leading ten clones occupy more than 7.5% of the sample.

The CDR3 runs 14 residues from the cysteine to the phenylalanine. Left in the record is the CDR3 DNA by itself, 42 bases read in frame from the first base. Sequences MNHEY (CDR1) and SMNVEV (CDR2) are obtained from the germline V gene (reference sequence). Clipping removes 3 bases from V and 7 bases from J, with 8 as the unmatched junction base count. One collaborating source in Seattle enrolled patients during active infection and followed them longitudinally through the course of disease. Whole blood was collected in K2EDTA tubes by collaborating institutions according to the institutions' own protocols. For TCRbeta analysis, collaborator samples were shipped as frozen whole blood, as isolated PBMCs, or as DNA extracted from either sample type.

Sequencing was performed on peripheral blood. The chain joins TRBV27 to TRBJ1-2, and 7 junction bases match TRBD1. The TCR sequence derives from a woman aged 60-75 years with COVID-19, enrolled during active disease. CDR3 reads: CASSFRTGAGGYTF. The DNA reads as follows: TGTGCCAGCAGTTTCCGCACAGGGGCGGGTGGCTACACCTTC.